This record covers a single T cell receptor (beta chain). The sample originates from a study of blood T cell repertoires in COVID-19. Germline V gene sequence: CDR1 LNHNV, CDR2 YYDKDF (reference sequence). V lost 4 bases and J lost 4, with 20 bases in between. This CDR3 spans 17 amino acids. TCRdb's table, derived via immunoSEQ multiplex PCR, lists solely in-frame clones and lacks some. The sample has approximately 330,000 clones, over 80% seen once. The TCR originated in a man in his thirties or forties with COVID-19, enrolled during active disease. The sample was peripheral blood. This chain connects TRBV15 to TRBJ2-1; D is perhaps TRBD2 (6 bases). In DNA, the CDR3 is TGTGCCACCAGCAAAGGGACTGAAGAGGGCTTTTACAATGAGCAGTTCTTC. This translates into CATSKGTEEGFYNEQFF. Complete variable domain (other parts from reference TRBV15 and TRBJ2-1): DAMVIQNPRYQVTQFGKPVTLSCSQTLNHNVMYWYQQKSSQAPKLLFHYYDKDFNNEADTPDNFQSRRPNTSFCFLDIRSPGLGDTAMYLCATSKGTEEGFYNEQFFGPGTRLTVL.